These 10 T cell receptor beta chains originate from one sample sequenced in a study of T cell responses to AZD1222 COVID-19 vaccine. The assay was immunoSEQ multiplex PCR, and TCRdb's table has in-frame clones only and misses some. Found here are about 150,000 clones, roughly nine tenths of them singletons; the top ten hold about 1.8%. Sequenced here: peripheral blood, sampled 28 days after the second AZD1222 dose. The receptors stem from an adult who received the AZD1222 COVID-19 vaccine.

V is TRBV7-2 and J is TRBJ1-5; D gene unclear. V lost 1 base and J 6 bases, leaving 16 bases between the germline ends. CDR3 length equals 16 residues. The germline V gene has CDR1 SGHTA and CDR2 FQGNSA. Written as DNA, the CDR3 is TGTGCCAGCAGCTTAGGCCCAGGTCAGTCAAGTCAGCCCCAGCATTTT. Amino acid sequence: CASSLGPGQSSQPQHF. The complete variable domain, with remaining parts taken from reference TRBV7-2 and TRBJ1-5, reads GAGVSQSPSNKVTEKGKDVELRCDPISGHTALYWYRQSLGQGLEFLIYFQGNSAPDKSGLPSDRFSAERTGGSVSTLTIQRTQQEDSAVYLCASSLGPGQSSQPQHFGDGTRLSIL.

The chain joins TRBV18 to TRBJ1-5; D is unresolved. Trimming cost V 5 bases and J 5 bases, with 7 bases left between them. Germline lookup yields CDR1 KGHSH and CDR2 LQKENI. This CDR3 comprises 12 residues. This CDR3 reads CASSNSDQPQHF. The CDR3 bases are TGTGCCAGCTCAAACTCAGATCAGCCCCAGCATTTT. The whole variable domain, filled in from reference TRBV18 and TRBJ1-5, reads NAGVMQNPRHLVRRRGQEARLRCSPMKGHSHVYWYRQLPEEGLKFMVYLQKENIIDESGMPKERFSAEFPKEGPSILRIQQVVRGDSAAYFCASSNSDQPQHFGDGTRLSIL.

The J gene is TRBJ1-2, the V gene TRBV10-3, with TRBD1 as a possible D gene (6 bases). Germline V gene data show CDR1 as ENHRY and CDR2 as SYGVKD. V dropped 4 bases and J dropped 0 bases, with 12 bases sitting between them. The CDR3 runs 15 residues. The CDR3 spells CAISATGKANYGYTF. The CDR3 region has the DNA TGTGCCATCAGTGCGACAGGAAAAGCTAACTATGGCTACACCTTC.

The rearrangement uses TRBV7-2 and TRBJ2-1; 7 bases line up with TRBD2. The CDR3 sequence is 14 residues long. V was clipped by 2 bases and J by 5 bases; unmatched bases: 3. Germline V gene lookup returns CDR1 SGHTA and CDR2 FQGNSA. The CDR3 protein is CASSLSLANNEQFF. In nucleotides, the CDR3 is TGTGCCAGCAGCTTATCACTAGCGAACAATGAGCAGTTCTTC.

The chain has TRBV6-6 and TRBJ2-6; D is possibly TRBD1 (6 bases). Germline CDR1 reads MNHNY; CDR2 reads SVGAGI (reference sequence). Trimming took off 6 bases at V and 19 bases at J, with 19 bases between the two ends. The CDR3 is 12 residues long. CDR3 in amino acids: CASRLPGQGVTF. The CDR3 nucleotides read TGTGCCAGCAGATTGCCGGGACAAGGGGTTACTTTC.

The gene calls are TRBV27 and TRBJ1-5; D remains unclear. The V and J ends lost 6 bases and 2 bases respectively, with 14 bases between them. The V gene's germline CDR1 is MNHEY and CDR2 SMNVEV (reference sequence). This CDR3 contains 15 residues. CDR3 coding DNA: TGTGCCAGCAGCACCAGAGAGGGCGGCAATCAGCCCCAGCATTTT. This gives the protein CASSTREGGNQPQHF.

This chain links TRBV21-1 with TRBJ1-2. TRBV21-1 is described as a pseudogene. The CDR3 loop spans 11 amino acids. The CDR3 sequence: CASALYRGYTF. The CDR3 nucleotides read TGTGCCAGCGCCCTTTATCGCGGCTACACCTTC.

The chain couples TRBV4-3 to TRBJ1-1; D ambiguous. This CDR3 has 14 residues. Trimming took off 5 bases at V and 1 base at J, with 11 bases between the two ends. Germline CDR1 and CDR2: LGHNA and YSLEER. CDR3 sequence (DNA): TGCGCCAGCAGCAATCGCGTAGGGAACACTGAAGCTTTCTTT. The encoded protein is CASSNRVGNTEAFF.

This clone came up once. This chain uses TRBV29-1 with TRBJ2-3; 10 nucleotides match TRBD2. The CDR3 has 18 amino acids. J was trimmed by 0 bases and V by 6 bases; bases with no gene match: 15. From germline, CDR1 is SQVTM and CDR2 ANQGSEA. The CDR3 is CSVLSSGGSTTSTDTQYF. The CDR3 DNA reads as TGCAGCGTCCTCTCTAGCGGGGGATCTACTACTAGCACAGATACGCAGTATTTT.

The rearrangement links TRBV3-1 (or the pseudogene TRBV3-2) to TRBJ1-1; no reliable D call. Trimming stripped 2 bases from V and 7 bases from J, with 8 bases between. Germline CDR1 LGHDT, CDR2 YNNKEL (reference sequence). The CDR3 covers 12 residues. This chain's CDR3 is CASSQSDGEAFF. The CDR3 DNA is TGTGCCAGCAGCCAATCGGACGGTGAAGCTTTCTTT.